This T cell receptor beta chain appears in the sequencing data of a study of type 1 regulatory T cells. Study-wide results and limits: Compared with non-Tr1 cells, Tr1 cells showed a narrower TCR repertoire.

On this clonotype: Its antigen is not identified.

Trimming pared 0 bases from V and 6 bases from J, leaving 5 bases between. The CDR3 length is 12 residues. Germline V gene lookup returns CDR1 SGHRS and CDR2 YFSETQ. Using its own MiXCR run on the reads, TCRdb lists one record per CDR3 protein. The table lists tens of thousands of distinct CDR3 sequences, about a fifth of them singletons. The source is a human donor in good health. Material: cultured type 1 regulatory T (Tr1) cells, either the whole culture or a sorted fraction (not recorded which). The chain joins TRBV5-1 to TRBJ2-3; D unresolved. DNA for the CDR3: TGCGCCAGCAGCTTGGCTATGGATACGCAGTATTTT. It translates to CASSLAMDTQYF.